These 22 T cell receptor beta chains were all obtained from the same sample, sequenced in a study of cytomegalovirus exposure and HLA in healthy donors. PCR amplification relied on 60 Vbeta primers (plus 13 Jbeta primers). Some clones are missing from TCRdb's copy, which holds only in-frame ones; the method was immunoSEQ multiplex PCR. The sample has a few hundred thousand clones, just under 85% seen once. Source material: PBMCs. The receptors stem from a middle-aged woman in good health and CMV-seronegative.

This clone was seen once. The chain uses TRBV6-6 and TRBJ2-7; D perhaps matches TRBD1 (6 bases). V was clipped by 6 bases and J by 2 bases, with 14 bases between them. This CDR3 comprises 14 residues. The germline V gene encodes CDR1 MNHNY and CDR2 SVGAGI (reference sequence). This CDR3 is CASREPDRTYEQYF. The CDR3 DNA follows: TGTGCCAGCAGGGAACCGGACAGAACCTACGAGCAGTACTTC.

The chain recombines TRBV7-3 with TRBJ2-6; 7 bases align to TRBD1. Germline trimming cut 8 bases from V and 2 bases from J; bases unmatched to any gene: 9. The CDR3 has 16 residues. Per the germline V gene, CDR1 is SGHTA and CDR2 is FQGTGA. The CDR3 DNA reads TGTGCCAGCGCCAAACCAGGGACAGCTGGGGCCAACGTCCTGACTTTC. Translated, it gives CASAKPGTAGANVLTF.

This clone appeared a single time. The gene calls are TRBV6-4 and TRBJ2-2; a possible D gene is TRBD2 (5 bases). CDR1 is MRHNA, CDR2 SNTAGT, per germline. V lost 2 bases to trimming and J lost 6 bases, with 10 bases between them. This CDR3 spans 14 amino acids. CDR3 in DNA: TGTGCCAGCAGTGACCGGCTCGGGGCCGGGGAGCTGTTTTTT. Translating it yields CASSDRLGAGELFF.

V is TRBV15 and J is TRBJ2-7, with a possible D match to TRBD1 (8 bases). This CDR3 has 15 amino acids. V was cut by 3 bases and J by 4 bases, with 16 bases left in between. Germline loops: CDR1 LNHNV, CDR2 YYDKDF (reference sequence). CDR3 DNA sequence: TGTGCCACCAGCAGGGGGGGGCAGGGGGCTTACGAGCAGTACTTC. Translating it yields CATSRGGQGAYEQYF. Filled out from reference TRBV15 and TRBJ2-7, the complete variable domain reads DAMVIQNPRYQVTQFGKPVTLSCSQTLNHNVMYWYQQKSSQAPKLLFHYYDKDFNNEADTPDNFQSRRPNTSFCFLDIRSPGLGDTAMYLCATSRGGQGAYEQYFGPGTRLTVT.

V usage is TRBV6-5 and J usage is TRBJ1-4; D is undetermined. The CDR3 length is 14 residues. Trimming removed 6 bases at V and 5 bases at J, with 13 bases between. CDR1 and CDR2 from the germline V gene are MNHEY and SVGAGI. The CDR3 coding sequence is TGTGCCAGCAGACCCGAGAACGTCAATGAAAAACTGTTTTTT. Protein product: CASRPENVNEKLFF.

This chain links TRBV5-1 with TRBJ2-7; possibly TRBD2 for D (6 bases). Trimming removed 4 bases from V and 3 bases from J, with 8 bases in between. CDR3 length: 12 residues. The V gene's germline CDR1 is SGHRS and CDR2 YFSETQ. As DNA, the CDR3 is TGCGCCAGCAGCGGGGACTTCTACGAGCAGTACTTC. Translated: CASSGDFYEQYF.

The chain employs TRBV4-3 and TRBJ2-3, with D maybe TRBD1 (6 bases). The length of the CDR3 is 17 residues. Germline V gives CDR1 LGHNA, CDR2 YSLEER. V lost 0 bases to trimming and J lost 3 bases, with 16 bases between them. The CDR3 sequence: CASSQDGRTGLTDTQYF. Here the CDR3 DNA reads TGCGCCAGCAGCCAAGATGGAAGAACAGGGTTAACAGATACGCAGTATTTT.

The V call is TRBV19, the J call TRBJ1-6; 11 nucleotides match TRBD1. Germline V gives CDR1 LNHDA, CDR2 SQIVND (reference sequence). This CDR3 region has 19 residues. V trimming: 3 bases; J trimming: 0 bases; junction bases outside the gene matches: 7. The CDR3 DNA sequence: TGTGCCAGTAGTATCAAGGACAGGGGGCCGAGCTCCTATAATTCACCCCTCCACTTT. This encodes CASSIKDRGPSSYNSPLHF.

The sample holds a few counts of this clone. The chain carries TRBV4-1 and TRBJ1-3, with D hard to call. Trimming pared 1 base from V and 0 bases from J, leaving 13 bases between. CDR1 and CDR2 from the germline V gene are MGHRA and YSYEKL. The CDR3 extends over 17 amino acids. CDR3 DNA: TGCGCCAGCAGCCAAGCGAATTTAGGCGGCTCTGGAAACACCATATATTTT. The encoded protein is CASSQANLGGSGNTIYF.

A single count supports this clone. The genes are TRBV5-8 and TRBJ1-2; D gene unclear. Germline CDR1 reads SGHTS; CDR2 reads YDEGEE. V was pared by 3 bases and J by 2 bases, with 11 bases between. The CDR3 loop spans 14 amino acids. The CDR3 spells CASSSRGGNYGYTF. In DNA form, the CDR3 reads TGTGCCAGCAGCTCCAGAGGAGGGAACTATGGCTACACCTTC.

V is TRBV10-3 and J is TRBJ1-2; D is possibly TRBD1 (5 bases). V was trimmed by 0 bases and J by 1 base, leaving 9 bases between them. CDR3 length equals 15 residues. Germline V gene data show CDR1 as ENHRY and CDR2 as SYGVKD. As DNA, the CDR3 is TGTGCCATCAGTGAGTCGGTGACAGTTAACTATGGCTACACCTTC. Its protein is CAISESVTVNYGYTF.

The sample holds a few counts of this clone. In the same sample, other DNA sequences code for this CDR3. V and J are TRBV5-6 and TRBJ2-5; D not certain. The CDR3 loop spans 12 amino acids. Trimming took 1 base from V and 5 from J, leaving 6 bases between them. The germline V gene encodes CDR1 SGHDT and CDR2 YYEEEE. CDR3 loop: CASSLWRETQYF. CDR3 sequence (DNA): TGTGCCAGCAGCTTGTGGCGGGAGACCCAGTACTTC.

The rearrangement links TRBV19 to TRBJ2-7; 7 nucleotides line up with TRBD1. V dropped 4 bases and J dropped 3; count of bases not matched to a gene: 3. Germline loops: CDR1 LNHDA, CDR2 SQIVND (reference sequence). This CDR3 has 13 amino acids. CDR3 sequence reads: CASSTGTDYEQYF. The CDR3 nucleotides read TGTGCCAGTAGTACGGGGACAGACTACGAGCAGTACTTC.

The chain recombines TRBV29-1 with TRBJ2-1; D may be TRBD1 (6 bases). The CDR3 runs 14 residues. Trimming left V 3 bases short and J 6 bases short, with 15 bases between. The V gene's germline CDR1 is SQVTM and CDR2 ANQGSEA. CDR3 amino acids: CSVEAGESGNEQFF. The CDR3 DNA sequence: TGCAGCGTTGAGGCAGGGGAATCGGGCAATGAGCAGTTCTTC.

This clone was counted a single time. This sequence joins TRBV15 and TRBJ2-5; D gene uncertain. V shed 1 base and J shed 3 bases, with 6 bases lying between them. This CDR3 comprises 13 residues. In germline, CDR1 is LNHNV, CDR2 YYDKDF (reference sequence). CDR3 sequence (DNA): TGTGCCACCAGCAGAGCCGTCGAAGAGACCCAGTACTTC. Its translation: CATSRAVEETQYF.

The gene calls are TRBV6-6 and TRBJ2-4, with TRBD1 identical over 7 bases. CDR1 and CDR2 (germline): MNHNY, SVGAGI (reference sequence). The CDR3 consists of 14 residues. V shed 7 bases, J shed 4 bases, and the junction held 7 bases outside the gene matches. The DNA for the CDR3 is TGTGCCAGCAAAACAGGGGATGGAAAAAACATTCAGTACTTC. Encoded protein: CASKTGDGKNIQYF.

This chain joins TRBV7-9 and TRBJ1-2, with unresolved D. This CDR3 comprises 12 residues. From germline, CDR1 is SEHNR and CDR2 FQNEAQ (reference sequence). Trimming stripped 2 bases from V and 8 bases from J, with 9 bases between. CDR3 sequence: CASSLPGHGYTF. CDR3 nucleotide sequence: TGTGCCAGCAGCTTACCTGGGCACGGCTACACCTTC.

The chain is built from TRBV6-5 and TRBJ2-4; TRBD2 aligns across 7 bases. The V and J ends lost 6 bases and 6 bases, in that order; junction bases with no gene match: 11. The germline gives CDR1 MNHEY, CDR2 SVGAGI. The CDR3 extends over 15 amino acids. CDR3 sequence reads: CASRQTSIPRNIQYF. CDR3 coding DNA: TGTGCCAGCAGACAGACTAGCATCCCGCGAAACATTCAGTACTTC.

The rearrangement uses TRBV28 and TRBJ1-5; D is undetermined. The CDR3 totals 12 residues. In germline, CDR1 is MDHEN, CDR2 SYDVKM. Trimming took off 3 bases at V and 4 bases at J, with 4 bases between the two ends. In nucleotides, the CDR3 is TGTGCCAGCAGTTTTAGTAATCAGCCCCAGCATTTT. It encodes CASSFSNQPQHF.

This clone showed up just a few times. The V and J genes are TRBV5-4 and TRBJ2-7, with D possibly matching TRBD1 (7 bases). V shed 2 bases and J shed 5 bases, with 14 bases lying between them. There are 14 residues in the CDR3. Germline-derived CDR1 and CDR2 are SGHNT and YYREEE (reference sequence). The CDR3 coding sequence is TGTGCCAGCAGCTTCGGAGGGGGCAGGGACGAGCAGTACTTC. Its protein product is CASSFGGGRDEQYF.

This sequence joins TRBV29-1 and TRBJ2-3, with D perhaps matching TRBD2 (6 bases). The CDR3 loop spans 12 amino acids. Trimming pared 8 bases from V and 5 bases from J, leaving 14 bases between. Germline V gene sequence: CDR1 SQVTM, CDR2 ANQGSEA. The CDR3 loop is CSYRGLGDTQYF. The CDR3 DNA sequence: TGCAGCTACCGGGGACTCGGAGATACGCAGTATTTT.

The J gene is TRBJ1-5, the V gene TRBV7-6; D perhaps matches TRBD1 (5 bases). CDR1 is SGHVS and CDR2 is FNYEAQ in the germline V gene. This CDR3 spans 14 amino acids. Trimming pared 5 bases from V and 6 bases from J, leaving 14 bases between. CDR3 nucleotide sequence: TGTGCCAGCAGCACACTGGGGGGGGTTCAGCCCCAGCATTTT. It is translated as CASSTLGGVQPQHF. Filled out from reference TRBV7-6 and TRBJ1-5, the complete variable domain reads GAGVSQSPRYKVTKRGQDVALRCDPISGHVSLYWYRQALGQGPEFLTYFNYEAQQDKSGLPNDRFSAERPEGSISTLTIQRTEQRDSAMYRCASSTLGGVQPQHFGDGTRLSIL.